The rows below give T cell receptor beta chains drawn from one sample of a study of T cells in Graves' hyperthyroidism and ophthalmopathy. TCRdb redid the calling of the multiplex PCR reads with MiXCR, one entry per CDR3 protein. The sample lists 650,000 to 850,000 distinct CDR3 sequences; under 20% were seen once. Material for sequencing was blood. These TCRs come from a woman aged 50 to 65 with Graves' hyperthyroidism that later progressed to Graves' ophthalmopathy. Both conserved end residues are trimmed from each CDR3.

len: 14; j_gene: TRBJ2-5; v_gene: TRBV9; CDR3aa: ASSVVPGGQQETQY
len: 13; j_gene: TRBJ1-2; v_gene: TRBV20-1; CDR3aa: SANPQPGRGYGYT
len: 13; j_gene: TRBJ2-5; v_gene: TRBV14; CDR3aa: ASSKTGTTKETQY
len: 13; j_gene: TRBJ2-1; v_gene: TRBV7-2; CDR3aa: ASSLNAPPNSEQF
len: 12; j_gene: TRBJ2-7; v_gene: TRBV14; CDR3aa: ASSQEPGSYEQY
len: 13; j_gene: TRBJ2-1; v_gene: TRBV5-6; CDR3aa: ASSLDRGGYNEQF
len: 11; j_gene: TRBJ2-3; v_gene: TRBV7-6; CDR3aa: ASSPPLTDTQY
len: 10; j_gene: TRBJ1-2; v_gene: TRBV11-2; CDR3aa: ASSFEGAGYT
len: 15; j_gene: TRBJ1-4; v_gene: TRBV5-1; CDR3aa: ASSLTVLGGTNEKLF
len: 16; j_gene: TRBJ2-2; v_gene: TRBV3-1; CDR3aa: ASSQITIRGPTTGELF